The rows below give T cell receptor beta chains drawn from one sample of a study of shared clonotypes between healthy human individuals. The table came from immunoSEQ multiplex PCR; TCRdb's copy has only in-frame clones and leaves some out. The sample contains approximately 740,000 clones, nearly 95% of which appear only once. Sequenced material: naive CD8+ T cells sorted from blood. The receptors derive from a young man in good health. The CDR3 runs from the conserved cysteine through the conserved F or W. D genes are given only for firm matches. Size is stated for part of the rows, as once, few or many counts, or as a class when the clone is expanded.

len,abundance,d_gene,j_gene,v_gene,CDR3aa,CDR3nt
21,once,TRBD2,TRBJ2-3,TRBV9,CASSVREGLAGERGSTDTQYF,TGTGCCAGCAGCGTGCGAGAAGGACTAGCGGGTGAGCGGGGTAGCACAGATACGCAGTATTTT
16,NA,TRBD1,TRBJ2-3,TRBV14,CASSPRGTGGSDTQYF,TGTGCCAGCAGCCCCCGAGGGACAGGGGGCTCAGATACGCAGTATTTT
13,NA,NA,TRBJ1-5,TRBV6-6,CASTKTDVQPQHF,TGTGCCAGCACTAAAACGGACGTTCAGCCCCAGCATTTT
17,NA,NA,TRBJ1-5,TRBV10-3,CAISESTTRVGDQPQHF,TGTGCCATCAGTGAGTCAACCACGAGGGTAGGGGATCAGCCCCAGCATTTT
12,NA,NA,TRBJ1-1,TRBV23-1,CASRMFYPEAFF,TGCGCCAGCAGGATGTTTTACCCCGAAGCTTTCTTT
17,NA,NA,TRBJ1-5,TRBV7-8,CASSLDSRGSLSQPQHF,TGTGCCAGCAGCTTAGATAGCAGGGGTTCGTTAAGTCAGCCCCAGCATTTT
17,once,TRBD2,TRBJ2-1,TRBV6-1,CASSEWMASGRSNEQFF,TGTGCCAGCAGTGAATGGATGGCTAGCGGGAGATCGAATGAGCAGTTCTTC
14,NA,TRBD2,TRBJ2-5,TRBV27,CASRRSGGQETQYF,TGTGCCAGCAGGAGAAGCGGGGGACAAGAGACCCAGTACTTC
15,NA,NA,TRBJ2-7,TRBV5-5,CASSFSPTASYEQYF,TGTGCCAGCAGCTTCTCCCCGACTGCCTCCTACGAGCAGTACTTC
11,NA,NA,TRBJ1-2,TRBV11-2,CASGAGSGYTF,TGTGCCAGCGGGGCAGGGAGCGGCTACACCTTC
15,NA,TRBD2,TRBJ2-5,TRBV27,CASGPGLAGMVTQYF,TGTGCCAGCGGTCCGGGACTAGCGGGAATGGTGACCCAGTACTTC
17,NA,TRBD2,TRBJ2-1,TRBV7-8,CASSLAGGPRLHNEQFF,TGTGCCAGCAGCTTAGCGGGAGGGCCCCGACTACACAATGAGCAGTTCTTC
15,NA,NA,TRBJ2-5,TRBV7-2,CASSFWVQGQETQYF,TGTGCCAGCAGCTTCTGGGTACAGGGACAAGAGACCCAGTACTTC
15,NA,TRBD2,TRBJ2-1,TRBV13,CASRETSGSLNEQFF,TGTGCCAGCAGGGAAACTAGCGGGAGCCTGAATGAGCAGTTCTTC
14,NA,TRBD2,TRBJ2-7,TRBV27,CASAIAGASYEQYF,TGTGCCAGCGCAATAGCGGGAGCTTCCTACGAGCAGTACTTC
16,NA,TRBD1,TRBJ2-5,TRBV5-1,CASSLEGRGPWETQYF,TGCGCCAGCAGCTTGGAGGGCAGGGGGCCGTGGGAGACCCAGTACTTC
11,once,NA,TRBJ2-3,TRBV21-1,CASSFRTSAGF,TGTGCCAGCAGCTTCCGGACTTCGGCGGGTTTT
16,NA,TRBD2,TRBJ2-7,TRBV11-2,CASSLSQGLATYEQYF,TGTGCCAGCAGCTTAAGTCAGGGACTAGCGACCTACGAGCAGTACTTC
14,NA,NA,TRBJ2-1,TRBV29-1,CSVLRGIPYNEQFF,TGCAGCGTACTCAGGGGAATTCCCTACAATGAGCAGTTCTTC
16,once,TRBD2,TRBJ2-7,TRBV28,CASSFLTGLGAYEQYF,TGTGCCAGCAGTTTTTTGACGGGACTAGGCGCTTACGAGCAGTACTTC
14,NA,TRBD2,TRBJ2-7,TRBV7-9,CASSSGLAAYEQYF,TGTGCCAGCAGCTCGGGACTAGCGGCCTACGAGCAGTACTTC
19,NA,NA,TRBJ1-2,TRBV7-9,CASSSSPYGTKAEHYGYTF,TGTGCCAGCAGCTCCTCCCCCTACGGGACGAAAGCGGAGCACTATGGCTACACCTTC
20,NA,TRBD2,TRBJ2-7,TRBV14,CASSQCSGRGEQWFFYEQYF,TGTGCCAGCAGCCAATGTAGCGGGAGGGGTGAACAGTGGTTCTTCTACGAGCAGTACTTC
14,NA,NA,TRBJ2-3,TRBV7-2,CASSLEQGTDTQYF,TGTGCCAGCAGCTTAGAGCAGGGCACAGATACGCAGTATTTT
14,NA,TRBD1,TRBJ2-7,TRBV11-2,CASTPGQGTYEQYF,TGTGCCAGCACCCCGGGACAGGGGACCTACGAGCAGTACTTC
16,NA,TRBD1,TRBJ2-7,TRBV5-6,CASSLEGQGAPYEQYF,TGTGCCAGCAGCTTGGAGGGACAGGGGGCCCCCTACGAGCAGTACTTC
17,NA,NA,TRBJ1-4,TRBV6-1,CASSEFLGVATNEKLFF,TGTGCCAGCAGTGAATTCTTAGGCGTTGCAACTAATGAAAAACTGTTTTTT
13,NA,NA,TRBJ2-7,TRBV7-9,CASSLAQNYEQYF,TGTGCCAGCAGCTTAGCCCAAAACTACGAGCAGTACTTC
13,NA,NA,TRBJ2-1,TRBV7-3,CASSFRGHNEQFF,TGTGCCAGCAGCTTTCGCGGCCACAATGAGCAGTTCTTC
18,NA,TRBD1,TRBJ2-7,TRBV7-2,CASSNSGTGLPIDYEQYF,TGTGCCAGCAGCAACTCCGGGACAGGACTACCGATCGATTACGAGCAGTACTTC
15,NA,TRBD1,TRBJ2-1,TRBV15,CATRNRDSPYNEQFF,TGTGCCACCAGGAACCGGGACAGCCCCTACAATGAGCAGTTCTTC
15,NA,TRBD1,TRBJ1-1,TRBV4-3,CASSQDGAGGTEAFF,TGCGCCAGCAGCCAAGACGGGGCAGGGGGAACTGAAGCTTTCTTT
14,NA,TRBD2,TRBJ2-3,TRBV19,CASRIAGAMNTQYF,TGTGCCAGTAGGATAGCGGGAGCAATGAATACGCAGTATTTT
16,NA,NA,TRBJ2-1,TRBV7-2,CASSLEWVTRYNEQFF,TGTGCCAGCAGCTTAGAGTGGGTTACCCGCTACAATGAGCAGTTCTTC
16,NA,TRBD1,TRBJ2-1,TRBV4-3,CASSRDRDQLYNEQFF,TGCGCCAGCAGCCGGGACAGGGATCAGCTCTACAATGAGCAGTTCTTC
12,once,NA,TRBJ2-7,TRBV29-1,CSVEAPSYEQYF,TGCAGCGTTGAAGCACCCTCCTACGAGCAGTACTTC
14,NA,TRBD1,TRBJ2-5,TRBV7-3,CASSPGQGAETQYF,TGTGCCAGCAGCCCTGGACAGGGCGCGGAGACCCAGTACTTC
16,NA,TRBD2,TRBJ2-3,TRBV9,CASTYSGSPITDTQYF,TGTGCCAGCACCTATAGCGGGAGCCCCATCACAGATACGCAGTATTTT
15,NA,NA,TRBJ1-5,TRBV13,CASSFSRTSGQPQHF,TGTGCCAGCAGCTTTTCCCGGACATCAGGTCAGCCCCAGCATTTT
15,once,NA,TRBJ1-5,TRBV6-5,CASSWAGAGNQPQHF,TGTGCCAGCAGTTGGGCGGGAGCTGGCAATCAGCCCCAGCATTTT
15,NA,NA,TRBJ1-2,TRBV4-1,CASSQTPKGKYGYTF,TGCGCCAGCAGCCAAACGCCGAAAGGTAAGTATGGCTACACCTTC
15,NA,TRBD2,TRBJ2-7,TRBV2,CASLGLAGGPYEQYF,TGTGCCAGCCTTGGACTAGCGGGAGGGCCCTACGAGCAGTACTTC
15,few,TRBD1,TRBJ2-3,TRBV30,CAWSVALGTDTPQYF,TGTGCCTGGAGTGTAGCCCTGGGGACAGACACGCCGCAGTATTTT
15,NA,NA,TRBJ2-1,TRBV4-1,CASSRGPQPYNEQFF,TGCGCCAGCAGCCGGGGCCCACAGCCTTACAATGAGCAGTTCTTC
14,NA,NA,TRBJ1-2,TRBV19,CASSSADRDYGYTF,TGTGCCAGTAGTAGCGCGGACAGAGACTATGGCTACACCTTC
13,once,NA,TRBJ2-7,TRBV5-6,CASSLEGAYEQYF,TGTGCCAGCAGCTTGGAAGGGGCCTACGAGCAGTACTTC
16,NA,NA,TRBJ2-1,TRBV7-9,CASSLVRDQPYNEQFF,TGTGCCAGCAGCTTAGTGCGGGACCAACCATACAATGAGCAGTTCTTC
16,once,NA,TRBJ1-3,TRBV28,CASSLNKGVSGNTIYF,TGTGCCAGCAGTTTAAACAAGGGGGTCTCTGGAAACACCATATATTTT
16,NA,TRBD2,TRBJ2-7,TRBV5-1,CASSPGLAGGLYEQYF,TGCGCCAGCAGCCCTGGACTAGCGGGAGGACTCTACGAGCAGTACTTC
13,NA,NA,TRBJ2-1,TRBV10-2,CASSDDHYNEQFF,TGCGCCAGCAGTGATGACCACTACAATGAGCAGTTCTTC
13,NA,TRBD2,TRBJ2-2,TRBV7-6,CALREGRTGELFF,TGTGCCTTGCGGGAGGGCCGCACCGGGGAGCTGTTTTTT
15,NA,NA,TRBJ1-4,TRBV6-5,CASRSRGAGDEKLFF,TGTGCCAGCAGGTCCCGGGGGGCAGGGGACGAAAAACTGTTTTTT
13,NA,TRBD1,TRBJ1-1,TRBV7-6,CASSRKTGSEAFF,TGTGCCAGCAGTCGAAAGACAGGGTCTGAAGCTTTCTTT
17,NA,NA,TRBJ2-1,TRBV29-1,CSVESPINSQSYNEQFF,TGCAGCGTTGAAAGCCCAATAAATAGCCAAAGTTATAATGAGCAGTTCTTC
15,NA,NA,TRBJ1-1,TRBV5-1,CASSSYRVENTEAFF,TGCGCCAGCAGCTCGTACAGGGTCGAGAACACTGAAGCTTTCTTT
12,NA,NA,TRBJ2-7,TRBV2,CASRSGTYEQYF,TGTGCCAGCAGGAGCGGTACCTACGAGCAGTACTTC
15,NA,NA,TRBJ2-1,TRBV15,CATSSRKEGDNEQFF,TGTGCCACCAGCAGCAGGAAAGAGGGAGACAATGAGCAGTTCTTC